Below, 18 T cell receptor beta chains from the same sample are listed, as sequenced in a study of cytotoxic CD8 clonotypes in ibrutinib-treated CLL. The data were produced by immunoSEQ multiplex PCR, yet TCRdb's version contains in-frame clones alone and is incomplete. The sample includes 55,000 to 80,000 clones, approximately 57% seen only once; the top ten take under 15%. Sample: PBMCs, taken after 12 months of ibrutinib treatment. These receptors were collected from a human donor with chronic lymphocytic leukemia.

This clone was seen a handful of times. The J gene is TRBJ2-5, the V gene TRBV29-1; D remains unclear. Germline assignment: CDR1 SQVTM and CDR2 ANQGSEA. CDR3 length: 13 residues. The V end lost 7 bases, the J end lost 4 bases, and 16 bases lay between the germline ends. As DNA, the CDR3 is TGCAGCGCAAAAACGGGTGTGGCAGAGACCCAGTACTTC. This sequence encodes CSAKTGVAETQYF.

The CDR3 DNA is TGTGCCAGCCTGGGGGACAGCGGCTACGAGCAGTACTTC. This gives the protein CASLGDSGYEQYF. The J gene is TRBJ2-7, the V gene TRBV11-2; 7 bases are shared with TRBD1. Germline CDR1 reads SGHAT; CDR2 reads FQNNGV. V lost 8 bases, J lost 3 bases, and 7 bases stayed unmatched. The CDR3 is 13 residues long.

V gene TRBV4-1 combines with J gene TRBJ2-7; 10 nucleotides align to TRBD1. The CDR3 sequence is 15 residues long. V lost 4 bases, J lost 4 bases, and 7 bases stayed unmatched. Germline CDR1 is MGHRA and CDR2 is YSYEKL. CDR3 loop: CASSLGDRGLYEQYV. CDR3 bases: TGCGCCAGCAGCCTCGGCGACAGGGGGCTTTACGAGCAGTACGTC.

The rearrangement joins TRBV30 to TRBJ1-2; a weak D match, TRBD1 (6 bases). Germline values: CDR1 GTSNPN, CDR2 SVGIG (reference sequence). CDR3 length: 17 residues. V lost 4 bases and J lost 5, with 26 bases in between. The CDR3 region is CAWTPSPLNRDPYGYTF. The CDR3 bases are TGTGCCTGGACGCCCTCACCTTTAAACAGGGATCCTTATGGCTACACCTTC.

The V call is TRBV4-1, the J call TRBJ2-7, with D hard to call. The germline V gene encodes CDR1 MGHRA and CDR2 YSYEKL. This CDR3 has 15 residues. Trimming removed 0 bases at V and 1 base at J, with 10 bases between. CDR3 sequence: CASSQDMRSSYEQYF. CDR3 DNA sequence: TGCGCCAGCAGCCAAGACATGAGATCTTCCTACGAGCAGTACTTC.

The gene calls are TRBV4-1 and TRBJ2-1; D possibly corresponds to TRBD2 (5 bases). Germline assignment: CDR1 MGHRA and CDR2 YSYEKL. With 0 bases removed from V and 4 bases from J, the gap between germline ends came to 13 bases. The CDR3 covers 16 residues. The CDR3 DNA sequence: TGCGCCAGCAGCCAAGAAGGAGCGGTATTATACAATGAGCAGTTCTTC. Residues: CASSQEGAVLYNEQFF.

The table lists this clone with a few counts. The chain combines TRBV5-6 with TRBJ2-2; 8 bases match TRBD2. This CDR3 region has 16 residues. Per germline, CDR1 SGHDT and CDR2 YYEEEE. After removal of 3 bases from V and 9 bases from J, the junction contained 13 bases not matched to a gene. The CDR3 protein is CASSSPGLARVRELFF. The DNA for the CDR3 is TGTGCCAGCAGCTCCCCCGGACTAGCCAGGGTGCGGGAGCTGTTTTTT.

The chain couples TRBV2 to TRBJ2-3; 10 nucleotides line up with TRBD2. The V gene's germline CDR1 is SNHLY and CDR2 FYNNEI. The CDR3 loop spans 20 amino acids. V shed 4 bases and J 1 base; nucleotides not matched to a gene: 17. The CDR3, as DNA: TGTGCCAGCAGTGTCCGGCGAGGTAGCGGGGGGCCCACACGCACAGATACGCAGTATTTT. Residues: CASSVRRGSGGPTRTDTQYF.

Many counts were recorded for this clone. The chain joins TRBV5-6 to TRBJ2-5; tentative D call: TRBD1 (7 bases). Trimming took 4 bases from V and 5 from J, leaving 15 bases between them. The CDR3 has 14 residues. The V gene's germline CDR1 is SGHDT and CDR2 YYEEEE. This CDR3 is CASSLTGTEETQYF. In nucleotides, the CDR3 is TGTGCCAGCAGCCTGACAGGGACTGAGGAGACCCAGTACTTC. Full variable domain (missing parts from reference TRBV5-6 and TRBJ2-5): DAGVTQSPTHLIKTRGQQVTLRCSPKSGHDTVSWYQQALGQGPQFIFQYYEEEERQRGNFPDRFSGHQFPNYSSELNVNALLLGDSALYLCASSLTGTEETQYFGPGTRLLVL.

This clone rates as medium-sized. The DNA of the CDR3 is TGTGCCAGTAGTGGGGACAGTAGCAGAACTAATGAAAAACTGTTTTTT. The encoded protein is CASSGDSSRTNEKLFF. This rearrangement joins TRBV19 to TRBJ1-4; TRBD1 agrees at 7 bases. The V and J ends lost 5 bases and 1 base, in that order; junction bases with no gene match: 7. Germline CDR1 and CDR2: LNHDA and SQIVND (reference sequence). The length of the CDR3 is 16 residues.

This clone was counted a single time. The J gene is TRBJ1-5, the V gene TRBV5-1, with D possibly matching TRBD1 (5 bases). This CDR3 comprises 17 residues. V lost 4 bases to trimming and J lost 0 bases, with 17 bases between them. The germline V gene encodes CDR1 SGHRS and CDR2 YFSETQ. CDR3: CASSRGPLHDSNQPQHF. CDR3 in DNA: TGCGCCAGCAGCCGGGGCCCCCTACATGATAGCAATCAGCCCCAGCATTTT.

The chain links TRBV27 to TRBJ2-3; TRBD2 is a possible D gene (7 bases). This CDR3 spans 16 amino acids. CDR1 MNHEY and CDR2 SMNVEV come from the germline V gene (reference sequence). The V gene lost 3 bases and the J gene lost 2 bases, with 15 bases spanning the gap. This chain's CDR3 is CASSFSLGGPTDTQYF. DNA of the CDR3: TGTGCCAGCAGTTTCTCGTTGGGGGGGCCCACAGATACGCAGTATTTT.

The chain couples TRBV6-1 to TRBJ2-4; 7 bases are shared with TRBD1. Germline CDR1 is MNHNS and CDR2 is SASEGT. The ends lost 2 bases at V and 6 bases at J; junction bases unmatched: 7. CDR3 length: 15 amino acids. The CDR3, as DNA: TGTGCCAGCAGTGAACTGGGACAGTCGTTAAACATTCAGTACTTC. It encodes CASSELGQSLNIQYF.

The chain is built from TRBV5-1 and TRBJ2-7; maybe TRBD1 (5 bases). CDR1 and CDR2 from the germline V gene are SGHRS and YFSETQ. The germline V and J ends were trimmed by 2 bases and 5 bases, with 14 bases remaining between them. CDR3 length: 14 amino acids. The CDR3 loop is CASSFTQGRDEQYV. As DNA, the CDR3 is TGCGCCAGCAGCTTTACCCAGGGTAGGGACGAGCAGTACGTC.

In this sample, this clone turned up a few times. The chain employs TRBV5-4 and TRBJ2-3; D not resolved. The CDR3 has 14 residues. CDR1 is SGHNT, CDR2 YYREEE, per germline (reference sequence). V shed 2 bases and J shed 1 base, with 8 bases lying between them. The CDR3 protein is CASSLMGGTDTQYF. The CDR3 DNA is TGTGCCAGCAGCTTAATGGGCGGCACAGATACGCAGTATTTT.

The chain joins TRBV7-8 to TRBJ2-4; D tentatively reads TRBD1 or TRBD2 (5 bases each). Germline CDR1 reads SGHVS; CDR2 reads FQNEAQ. CDR3 length equals 12 residues. Trimming left V 4 bases short and J 15 bases short, with 16 bases between. This chain's CDR3 is CASSSWDLRWYF. CDR3 sequence (DNA): TGTGCCAGCAGCTCCTGGGACCTACGCTGGTACTTC.

This sequence joins TRBV5-6 and TRBJ2-7; TRBD1 matches at 8 bases. Germline values: CDR1 SGHDT, CDR2 YYEEEE. The length of the CDR3 is 15 residues. Trimming at V came to 4 bases and at J to 0 bases, leaving 6 bases not matched to a gene. The DNA of the CDR3 is TGTGCCAGCAGCCTACGGACAGGGCGCTCCTACGAGCAGTACTTC. Encoded protein: CASSLRTGRSYEQYF.

The V and J genes are TRBV15 and TRBJ1-2, with unresolved D. In germline, CDR1 is LNHNV, CDR2 YYDKDF (reference sequence). The V end lost 2 bases, the J end lost 4 bases, and 11 bases lay between the germline ends. The CDR3 runs 14 residues. The CDR3 DNA is TGTGCCACCAGCAGAAAACGCGACGCCTATGGCTACACCTTC. It yields the protein CATSRKRDAYGYTF.